This T cell receptor beta chain comes out of a study of blood T cell repertoires in COVID-19. Study details: PBMCs, B-cell-depleted T cells, or T cells were the source of the cDNA or gDNA that made up the material.

The CDR3 extends over 15 amino acids. Germline CDR1 and CDR2: WNHNN and SYGVQD (reference sequence). With 8 bases clipped from V and 2 bases from J, the junction kept 10 bases outside the gene matches. Clones were sequenced by immunoSEQ multiplex PCR, and TCRdb holds only the in-frame ones, with some missing. The table shows under 85,000 clones, with roughly four fifths occurring only once. This TCR derives from a human donor in a cohort sampled during active COVID-19. This rearrangement joins TRBV10-1 to TRBJ2-3; 7 positions match TRBD1. The material sequenced was peripheral blood. For the CDR3, the DNA is TGCGCCAGCGGAACCGGGACAGCGAACACAGATACGCAGTATTTT. Amino acid sequence: CASGTGTANTDTQYF.